This TCR beta chain was identified in a study of T cells after yellow fever vaccination. The V and J ends lost 3 bases and 4 bases, in that order; junction bases with no gene match: 4. Germline V gene sequence: CDR1 LGHNA, CDR2 YSLEER. This CDR3 has 15 residues. This clonotype was picked up many times. TCRdb ran MiXCR on the 5' RACE reads and lists one entry per CDR3 protein. This table has fewer than 450,000 distinct CDR3 sequences, about 8.3% appearing once. The sample here was PBMCs, taken 45 days after the first yellow fever vaccination. The origin of this receptor is a man aged 18 to 29 who received the YFV17D yellow fever vaccine. This rearrangement joins TRBV4-3 to TRBJ2-1, with 9 bases identical to TRBD2. The DNA of the CDR3 is TGCGCCAGCAGCCATGGGACTAGCAGTTACAATGAGCAGTTCTTC. Protein product: CASSHGTSSYNEQFF.